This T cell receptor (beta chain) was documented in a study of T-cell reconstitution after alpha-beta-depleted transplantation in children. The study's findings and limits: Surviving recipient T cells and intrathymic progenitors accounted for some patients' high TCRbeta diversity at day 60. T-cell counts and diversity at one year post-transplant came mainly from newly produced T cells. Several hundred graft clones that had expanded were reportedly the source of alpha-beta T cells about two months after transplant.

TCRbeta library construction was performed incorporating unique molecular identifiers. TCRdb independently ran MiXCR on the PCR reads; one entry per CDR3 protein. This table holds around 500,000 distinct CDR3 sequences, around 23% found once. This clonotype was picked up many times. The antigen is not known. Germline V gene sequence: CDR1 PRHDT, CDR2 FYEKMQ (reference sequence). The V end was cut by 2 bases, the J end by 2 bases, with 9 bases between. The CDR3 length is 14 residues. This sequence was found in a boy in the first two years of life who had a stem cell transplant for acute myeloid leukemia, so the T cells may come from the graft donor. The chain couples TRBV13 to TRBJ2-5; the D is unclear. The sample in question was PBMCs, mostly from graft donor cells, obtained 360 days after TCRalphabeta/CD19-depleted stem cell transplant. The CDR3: CASSLRLGQETQYF. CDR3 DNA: TGTGCCAGCAGCTTACGTCTAGGTCAAGAGACCCAGTACTTC.